The rows below give T cell receptor beta chains drawn from one sample of a study of T cell responses to AZD1222 COVID-19 vaccine. The table came from immunoSEQ multiplex PCR; TCRdb's copy has only in-frame clones and leaves some out. Here the sample spans 120,000 or so clones, nearly 90% being singletons. The material sequenced was peripheral blood, taken on day 0 of AZD1222 vaccination. These receptor sequences come from an adult in good health. Both conserved end residues are part of each CDR3. D genes are given only for firm matches. Not all rows give a size; the values are once, few, many and, for expanded clones, a class.

>-|TRBD2|TRBV9|TRBJ2-1
TGTGCCAGCAGCGGGACTAGCGGGGGACTGCTCAATGAGCAGTTCTTC
CASSGTSGGLLNEQFF
>once|TRBD2|TRBV15|TRBJ2-5
TGTGCCACCAGCCAAGCGGGGGCCTATCAGTTAACCCAGTACTTC
CATSQAGAYQLTQYF
>-|-|TRBV12-3/TRBV12-4|TRBJ2-7
TGTGCCAGCAGACCTAGCGTTGCCTACGAGCAGTACTTC
CASRPSVAYEQYF
>few|TRBD2|TRBV27|TRBJ2-7
TGTGCCAGCAGCGGCCTCGGGGCGGGAGGGGGAGAGCAGTACTTC
CASSGLGAGGGEQYF
>-|-|TRBV2|TRBJ1-5
TGTGCCACAACGGGGGCCGCGCCTGGCAATCAGCCCCAGCATTTT
CATTGAAPGNQPQHF
>few|-|TRBV19|TRBJ1-1
TGTGCCACTGTGGACCAGAACACTGAAGCTTTCTTT
CATVDQNTEAFF
>-|-|TRBV5-1|TRBJ1-1
TGCGCCAGCAGCGACCGGACTCACTACACTGAAGCTTTCTTT
CASSDRTHYTEAFF
>few|-|TRBV9|TRBJ1-1
TGTGCCAGCAGCGTAGAAGGTTTGGGCACTGAAGCTTTCTTT
CASSVEGLGTEAFF
>-|TRBD1|TRBV7-2|TRBJ2-7
TGTGCCAGCAGCTCGCAGGGGGCTGGCGGCTACGAGCAGTACTTC
CASSSQGAGGYEQYF
>-|-|TRBV7-2|TRBJ1-5
TGTGCCAGCAGCTTAGTTCCGTCCAGCAATCAGCCCCAGCATTTT
CASSLVPSSNQPQHF
>once|-|TRBV3-1/TRBV3-2|TRBJ2-5
TGTGCCAGCAGCTCGGTGGAGACCCAGTACTTC
CASSSVETQYF